Each of the 23 T cell receptor beta chains below was sequenced from the same sample in a study of T cell responses to AZD1222 COVID-19 vaccine. This table comes from immunoSEQ multiplex PCR, and its TCRdb copy is limited to in-frame clones, with some not included. The sample lists about 75,000 clones; roughly 87% were seen once. This specimen was peripheral blood, taken 28 days after the second AZD1222 dose. The receptors stem from an adult who received the AZD1222 COVID-19 vaccine.

The rearrangement joins TRBV7-3 to TRBJ2-2; D possibly uses TRBD1 or TRBD2 (5 bases each). Germline lookup yields CDR1 SGHTA and CDR2 FQGTGA. The CDR3 has 15 amino acids. Trimming removed 6 bases from V and 3 bases from J, with 14 bases in between. The CDR3 is CASRSYGTYTGELFF. CDR3 sequence (DNA): TGTGCCAGCAGATCATACGGGACGTACACCGGGGAGCTGTTTTTT.

This rearrangement joins TRBV4-3 to TRBJ1-5; D uncertain. V was shortened by 1 base and J by 4 bases, with 5 bases between the two germline ends. The CDR3 sequence is 13 residues long. Germline values: CDR1 LGHNA, CDR2 YSLEER. CDR3 sequence: CASSQGSNQPQHF. The CDR3 coding sequence is TGCGCCAGCAGCCAAGGGAGTAATCAGCCCCAGCATTTT.

The rearrangement uses TRBV29-1 and TRBJ2-2; 8 positions agree with TRBD2. The V gene's germline CDR1 is SQVTM and CDR2 ANQGSEA. The CDR3 runs 15 residues. Trimming at V came to 2 bases and at J to 5 bases, leaving 7 bases not matched to a gene. The CDR3 DNA follows: TGCAGCGTTGAAAATCGCGGGGGGAGGACCGGGGAGCTGTTTTTT. It encodes CSVENRGGRTGELFF.

This chain links TRBV28 with TRBJ1-1; 9 bases are a match to TRBD1. The CDR3 has 15 amino acids. Germline loops: CDR1 MDHEN, CDR2 SYDVKM. V lost 3 bases, J lost 4 bases, and 6 bases stayed unmatched. The CDR3 loop reads CASSFLGTGSTEAFF. CDR3 DNA sequence: TGTGCCAGCAGTTTCCTCGGGACAGGGAGCACTGAAGCTTTCTTT.

V and J are TRBV7-2 and TRBJ2-3, with 8 bases that match TRBD1. The CDR3 contains 14 residues. Germline V gene data show CDR1 as SGHTA and CDR2 as FQGNSA. J gave up 4 bases and V 6 bases, and 6 bases lay outside the gene matches. CDR3 region: CASRAGGSADTQYF. The CDR3 DNA reads as TGTGCCAGCAGGGCAGGGGGCTCGGCAGATACGCAGTATTTT.

This clone was detected only once. V usage is TRBV30 and J usage is TRBJ2-5; D possibly matches TRBD1 or TRBD2 (5 bases each). V lost 3 bases and J 1 base, leaving 6 bases between the germline ends. This CDR3 is built from 12 residues. Per the germline V gene, CDR1 is GTSNPN and CDR2 is SVGIG (reference sequence). CDR3 sequence (DNA): TGTGCCTGGAGGGGGGTCCAAGAGACCCAGTACTTC. Protein: CAWRGVQETQYF. Full variable domain (missing parts from reference TRBV30 and TRBJ2-5): SQTIHQWPATLVQPVGSPLSLECTVEGTSNPNLYWYRQAAGRGLQLLFYSVGIGQISSEVPQNLSASRPQDRQFILSSKKLLLSDSGFYLCAWRGVQETQYFGPGTRLLVL.

The CDR3 coding sequence is TGTGCCACCAGTGCCCCAGGGGCTTTGAGGACTTCACCCCTCCACTTT. Translating gives CATSAPGALRTSPLHF. This chain connects TRBV24-1 to TRBJ1-6; D might be TRBD1 (6 bases). The germline CDR1 and CDR2 sequences are KGHDR and SFDVKD. The CDR3 extends over 16 amino acids. Trimming cost V 5 bases and J 9 bases, with 19 bases left between them.

The V gene is TRBV9, the J gene TRBJ1-1; TRBD1 agrees at 10 bases. CDR3 length: 15 amino acids. V gave up 4 bases and J gave up 5 bases; unmatched junction bases: 8. Germline loops: CDR1 SGDLS, CDR2 YYNGEE. The CDR3 bases are TGTGCCAGCAGCCCACAACCGGGACAGGGGACTGAAGCTTTCTTT. This sequence encodes CASSPQPGQGTEAFF.

This chain connects TRBV2 to TRBJ1-5, with D unclear. Trimming shortened V by 3 bases and J by 5 bases, and 20 bases separated the two germline ends. The CDR3 length is 17 residues. The germline V gene encodes CDR1 SNHLY and CDR2 FYNNEI. The CDR3 sequence is CASSDPADPKLYQPQHF. CDR3 sequence (DNA): TGTGCCAGCAGTGACCCCGCTGACCCCAAACTTTATCAGCCCCAGCATTTT.

The chain employs TRBV6-5 and TRBJ1-6; the D gene is possibly TRBD1 (6 bases). CDR1 is MNHEY, CDR2 SVGAGI, per germline. V shed 8 bases and J shed 10 bases, with 15 bases lying between them. The CDR3 consists of 13 residues. The CDR3 nucleotides read TGTGCCAGCGGAGGGGGGGTCAAGTCACCCCTCCACTTT. Protein product: CASGGGVKSPLHF.

CDR3 sequence (DNA): TGTGCCAGTAGCAGACAAAGGACGGGCCCGGATAGCAATCAGCCCCAGCATTTT. It translates to CASSRQRTGPDSNQPQHF. This chain joins TRBV19 and TRBJ1-5; D remains ambiguous. V was clipped by 6 bases and J by 0 bases, with 21 bases between them. The CDR3 spans 18 residues. Germline CDR1 LNHDA, CDR2 SQIVND (reference sequence).

The CDR3 region is CASSSLGIATDTQYF. The CDR3 nucleotides read TGTGCCAGCAGCTCCCTAGGGATCGCCACAGATACGCAGTATTTT. The chain recombines TRBV13 with TRBJ2-3; D is undetermined. This CDR3 has 15 amino acids. V was shortened by 4 bases and J by 2 bases, with 13 bases between the two germline ends. Germline-derived CDR1 and CDR2 are PRHDT and FYEKMQ (reference sequence). The full variable domain, completed using reference TRBV13 and TRBJ2-3, is AAGVIQSPRHLIKEKRETATLKCYPIPRHDTVYWYQQGPGQDPQFLISFYEKMQSDKGSIPDRFSAQQFSDYHSELNMSSLELGDSALYFCASSSLGIATDTQYFGPGTRLTVL.

J is TRBJ2-2 and V is TRBV7-9; 7 bases line up with TRBD1. Germline CDR1 SEHNR, CDR2 FQNEAQ (reference sequence). This CDR3 spans 14 amino acids. V shed 7 bases and J 2 bases; nucleotides not matched to a gene: 4. The CDR3 region has the DNA TGTGCCAGCAATTGGGACAGCAACACCGGGGAGCTGTTTTTT. Protein product: CASNWDSNTGELFF.

The chain employs TRBV5-4 and TRBJ2-1; D remains unclear. The CDR3 has 11 amino acids. Per the germline V gene, CDR1 is SGHNT and CDR2 is YYREEE (reference sequence). Trimming cost V 0 bases and J 10 bases, with 5 bases left between them. The CDR3 bases are TGTGCCAGCAGCTTGGCCGACGAGCAGTTCTTC. Translated: CASSLADEQFF.

The V and J genes are TRBV7-2 and TRBJ2-5; D is possibly TRBD2 (7 bases). The ends were cut back, 3 bases at V and 5 bases at J, with 13 bases in the middle. Germline V CDR1 and CDR2: SGHTA, FQGNSA. CDR3 length: 14 residues. The CDR3: CASSLGGQQETQYF. CDR3 nucleotides: TGTGCCAGCAGCTTGGGGGGGCAGCAGGAGACCCAGTACTTC.

This clone was detected only a few times. This chain uses TRBV7-3 with TRBJ2-3, with 9 positions matching TRBD2. V shed 4 bases and J 5 bases; nucleotides not matched to a gene: 7. Germline CDR1 SGHTA, CDR2 FQGTGA. CDR3 length: 15 residues. In nucleotides, the CDR3 is TGTGCCAGCAGCTCACTCGCGGGGGGGCGAGATACGCAGTATTTT. The encoded protein is CASSSLAGGRDTQYF.

This chain uses TRBV7-2 with TRBJ1-1; D is unresolved. CDR1 and CDR2 (germline): SGHTA, FQGNSA. Trimming left V 5 bases short and J 5 bases short, with 6 bases between. The CDR3 consists of 11 residues. The CDR3 DNA is TGTGCCAGCAGCCCTCAGACTGAAGCTTTCTTT. Its protein is CASSPQTEAFF. Drawing the rest from reference TRBV7-2 and TRBJ1-1, the complete variable domain is GAGVSQSPSNKVTEKGKDVELRCDPISGHTALYWYRQSLGQGLEFLIYFQGNSAPDKSGLPSDRFSAERTGGSVSTLTIQRTQQEDSAVYLCASSPQTEAFFGQGTRLTVV.

The chain uses TRBV7-3 and TRBJ1-1; 8 bases agree with TRBD1. Germline V lookup: CDR1 SGHTA, CDR2 FQGTGA. V lost 5 bases to trimming and J lost 7 bases; unmatched junction nucleotides: 18. The CDR3 contains 17 residues. The CDR3 coding sequence is TGTGCCAGCAGCCCCCAACCCCCCGGGACAGGAATTCATGAAGCTTTCTTT. Its translation: CASSPQPPGTGIHEAFF.

The V gene is TRBV5-1, the J gene TRBJ2-2; D uncertain. The V and J ends lost 2 bases and 6 bases respectively, with 2 bases between them. This CDR3 contains 11 residues. CDR1 is SGHRS and CDR2 is YFSETQ in the germline V gene. Here the CDR3 DNA reads TGCGCCAGCAGCTTTGCCGGGGAGCTGTTTTTT. This gives the protein CASSFAGELFF.

This sequence joins TRBV18 and TRBJ2-2; possible D gene TRBD2, 7 bases. The CDR3 length is 14 residues. V was clipped by 3 bases and J by 9 bases, with 14 bases between them. Germline loops: CDR1 KGHSH, CDR2 LQKENI. CDR3 in amino acids: CASSPDGGGRELFF. The CDR3 DNA sequence: TGTGCCAGCTCACCTGACGGCGGGGGCCGGGAGCTGTTTTTT.

This rearrangement joins TRBV27 to TRBJ2-7; tentative D call: TRBD1 (6 bases). V lost 4 bases to trimming and J lost 1 base, with 8 bases between them. Germline V gene sequence: CDR1 MNHEY, CDR2 SMNVEV (reference sequence). This CDR3 comprises 13 residues. CDR3 bases: TGTGCCAGCAGTTATGGACAGTCCTACGAGCAGTACTTC. It codes for CASSYGQSYEQYF.

The rearrangement links TRBV15 to TRBJ2-2; no reliable D call. V shed 4 bases and J shed 6 bases, with 15 bases lying between them. Germline V gene lookup returns CDR1 LNHNV and CDR2 YYDKDF (reference sequence). This CDR3 spans 15 amino acids. The CDR3 reads CATSIGWGSPGELFF. The CDR3 DNA reads as TGTGCCACCAGCATTGGTTGGGGATCGCCCGGGGAGCTGTTTTTT.

The CDR3 nucleotides read TGTGCCAGCAGCCAAACAATGGACAATCAGCCCCAGCATTTT. Translation gives CASSQTMDNQPQHF. The V call is TRBV28, the J call TRBJ1-5; no clear D gene. V was clipped by 6 bases and J by 3 bases, with 12 bases between them. CDR1 and CDR2 from the germline V gene are MDHEN and SYDVKM. The length of the CDR3 is 14 residues.